The clone carrying this T cell receptor (beta chain) has only a few counts. No antigen is known for it. Trimming removed 0 bases at V and 6 bases at J, with 8 bases between. Germline V CDR1 and CDR2: SGHDN, FVKESK. The CDR3 consists of 13 residues. The data originate from a study of OX40 agonist ivuxolimab in advanced cancers. Across the study: Dose-escalation patients' cancers were hepatocellular carcinoma, melanoma, renal cell or head and neck cancer. Study observations and caveats: The antigen specificity of the peripheral T cells (those that were expanded) was not determined.

Libraries were prepared by immunoSEQ multiplex PCR; TCRdb keeps only in-frame clonotypes and omits some of them. The sample lists 40,000 or so clones; around nine tenths were seen once. This chain uses TRBV14 with TRBJ1-1; D remains unclear. This TCR derives from an adult with an advanced solid tumor such as melanoma, head and neck, liver or kidney cancer. The sequences come from CD4+ or CD8+ T cells sorted from blood, collected in a trial of the OX40 agonist ivuxolimab. The CDR3 protein is CASSQERVAEAFF. In DNA, the CDR3 is TGTGCCAGCAGCCAAGAGCGCGTAGCTGAAGCTTTCTTT.